The sequence of this T cell receptor (beta chain) was determined in a study of T cell repertoires in cytomegalovirus infection. Study background: CMV infection together with matching HLA type was indicated by public TCR beta signatures. Broader study findings: Within the response measured ex vivo, HLA-C-restricted CMV-specific TCR beta clonotypes were dominant. CMV carriers with the relevant HLA were identified by cumulative public TCR beta family frequency.

The CDR3 runs 13 residues. Germline assignment: CDR1 SGHVS and CDR2 FNYEAQ. V dropped 8 bases and J dropped 4; count of bases not matched to a gene: 5. In TCRdb, the reads were re-called with MiXCR into one record per CDR3 protein. The sample shows nearly 650,000 distinct CDR3 sequences, 24% of them seen only once. This clonotype was observed at least ten times. Its antigen is unidentified. Material: CD8+ T cells from PBMCs. The clonotype originates from a human donor in good health (CMV status not recorded). Some clones in this sample may be carry-over from other donors' samples. The chain recombines TRBV7-6 with TRBJ2-1, with TRBD1 matching over 7 bases. The CDR3 sequence: CASGWGQYNEQFF. The CDR3 DNA reads TGTGCCAGCGGATGGGGACAGTACAATGAGCAGTTCTTC.